The rows below give T cell receptor beta chains drawn from one sample of a study of blood T cell repertoires in COVID-19. Some clones are missing from TCRdb's copy, which holds only in-frame ones; the method was immunoSEQ multiplex PCR. Here the sample spans over 300,000 clones, approximately 85% being singletons. The sequencing input was PBMCs or T cells enriched from blood (not recorded which). These receptors all come from a man aged 25 to 45 who had recovered from COVID-19. The CDR3 runs from the conserved cysteine through the conserved F or W. The order of the fields is clone size, V gene, J gene, D gene, CDR3 DNA, CDR3 protein. A D gene is named only where the DNA matches it firmly. A clone size is listed for some rows: how often the clone was seen (once, few, many), or a class if it is expanded.

clone_size: -; v_call: TRBV27; j_call: TRBJ1-5; d_call: -; cdr3_nt: TGTGCCAGCAGTTTATCAGGAGGGTGGGCAAATCAGCCCCAGCATTTT; cdr3_aa: CASSLSGGWANQPQHF
clone_size: -; v_call: TRBV27; j_call: TRBJ1-4; d_call: TRBD1; cdr3_nt: TGTGCCAGCAGCGACAGGGGGGCAACTAATGAAAAACTGTTTTTT; cdr3_aa: CASSDRGATNEKLFF
clone_size: -; v_call: TRBV9; j_call: TRBJ2-3; d_call: TRBD2; cdr3_nt: TGTGCCAGCAGCCCCCTCGCGGGGGGGACCTCAGATACGCAGTATTTT; cdr3_aa: CASSPLAGGTSDTQYF
clone_size: once; v_call: TRBV20-1; j_call: TRBJ2-1; d_call: TRBD2; cdr3_nt: TGCAGTGCTAGTTTTGGGCGGGGGGGCCACGATGAGCAGTTCTTC; cdr3_aa: CSASFGRGGHDEQFF
clone_size: -; v_call: TRBV7-3; j_call: TRBJ2-5; d_call: TRBD2; cdr3_nt: TGTGCCAGCAGCTTAAGCGGGGGACTAGCAGGCGAGACCCAGTACTTC; cdr3_aa: CASSLSGGLAGETQYF
clone_size: -; v_call: TRBV4-1; j_call: TRBJ1-5; d_call: TRBD1; cdr3_nt: TGCGCCAGCAGCCTCTTCTGGACAGGGAATCAGCCCCAGCATTTT; cdr3_aa: CASSLFWTGNQPQHF
clone_size: -; v_call: TRBV6-5; j_call: TRBJ1-6; d_call: -; cdr3_nt: TGTGCCAGCAGTTACCCAGTCGTAACCTATAATTCACCCCTCCACTTT; cdr3_aa: CASSYPVVTYNSPLHF
clone_size: -; v_call: TRBV3-1/TRBV3-2; j_call: TRBJ2-3; d_call: TRBD1; cdr3_nt: TGTGCCAGCAGCCAAGGATCCGTTACAGGGGGCACAGATACGCAGTATTTT; cdr3_aa: CASSQGSVTGGTDTQYF
clone_size: -; v_call: TRBV9; j_call: TRBJ2-3; d_call: TRBD2; cdr3_nt: TGTGCCAGCAGCGTAGAGGCGGGGGGGCACACAGATACGCAGTATTTT; cdr3_aa: CASSVEAGGHTDTQYF
clone_size: -; v_call: TRBV3-1/TRBV3-2; j_call: TRBJ2-3; d_call: TRBD2; cdr3_nt: TGTGCCAGCAGCCGACGAGCAGCGGGGTTCACAGATACGCAGTATTTT; cdr3_aa: CASSRRAAGFTDTQYF
clone_size: -; v_call: TRBV6-6; j_call: TRBJ1-4; d_call: -; cdr3_nt: TGTGCCAGCGGTCCCCGGGGGTCGGGTGAAAAACTGTTTTTT; cdr3_aa: CASGPRGSGEKLFF
clone_size: -; v_call: TRBV3-1/TRBV3-2; j_call: TRBJ1-4; d_call: TRBD1; cdr3_nt: TGTGCCAGCAGCCAAGAACAGGGGGCGCAAGAAAAACTGTTTTTT; cdr3_aa: CASSQEQGAQEKLFF
clone_size: -; v_call: TRBV19; j_call: TRBJ2-7; d_call: -; cdr3_nt: TGTGCCAGTAGTACGGGGCGGGGGCCCGAGCAGTACTTC; cdr3_aa: CASSTGRGPEQYF
clone_size: -; v_call: TRBV6-5; j_call: TRBJ1-6; d_call: -; cdr3_nt: TGTGCCAGCAGTTCGGCAGGTACCAATTCACCCCTCCACTTT; cdr3_aa: CASSSAGTNSPLHF
clone_size: -; v_call: TRBV7-8; j_call: TRBJ1-1; d_call: TRBD1; cdr3_nt: TGTGCCAGCAGCAGCAGACAGGGTGGGGTAGTTGGCACTGAAGCTTTCTTT; cdr3_aa: CASSSRQGGVVGTEAFF
clone_size: -; v_call: TRBV9; j_call: TRBJ1-2; d_call: -; cdr3_nt: TGTGCCAGCAGCGTAGGCCGGGTATTCGGAGATGGCTACACCTTC; cdr3_aa: CASSVGRVFGDGYTF
clone_size: few; v_call: TRBV6-2/TRBV6-3; j_call: TRBJ2-1; d_call: -; cdr3_nt: TGTGCCAGCAGTTACCTCTCCCCTCTAGCAGAGGCACACAATGAGCAGTTCTTC; cdr3_aa: CASSYLSPLAEAHNEQFF
clone_size: -; v_call: TRBV5-1; j_call: TRBJ1-1; d_call: TRBD1; cdr3_nt: TGCGCCAGCAGCTTGAACACAGGGGACACTGAAGCTTTCTTT; cdr3_aa: CASSLNTGDTEAFF
clone_size: few; v_call: TRBV5-4; j_call: TRBJ2-3; d_call: -; cdr3_nt: TGTGCCAGCAGCTTGGAACTAGCTGACTTCACAGATACGCAGTATTTT; cdr3_aa: CASSLELADFTDTQYF
clone_size: -; v_call: TRBV11-2; j_call: TRBJ2-1; d_call: TRBD2; cdr3_nt: TGTGCCAGCAGCCTACACCGGGGACTAGCGGGGGGGCCGAGAAATGAGCAGTTCTTC; cdr3_aa: CASSLHRGLAGGPRNEQFF
clone_size: -; v_call: TRBV14; j_call: TRBJ2-7; d_call: TRBD1; cdr3_nt: TGTGCCAGCAGCCAAGGACCGCCAGGGGGCTACGAGCAGTACTTC; cdr3_aa: CASSQGPPGGYEQYF
clone_size: -; v_call: TRBV21-1; j_call: TRBJ1-3; d_call: -; cdr3_nt: TGTGCCAGCAGCAAGTCTTCTCATTCCGGGACAGGGGCGCTTTCTGGAAACACCATATATTTT; cdr3_aa: CASSKSSHSGTGALSGNTIYF
clone_size: -; v_call: TRBV3-1/TRBV3-2; j_call: TRBJ1-2; d_call: -; cdr3_nt: TGTGCCAGCAGCCAAACTGGGGGGGAGACGGGCTACACCTTC; cdr3_aa: CASSQTGGETGYTF
clone_size: -; v_call: TRBV24-1; j_call: TRBJ2-5; d_call: -; cdr3_nt: TGTGCCACCAGTGACCAGGGAGGCGGAGAGACCCAGTACTTC; cdr3_aa: CATSDQGGGETQYF
clone_size: once; v_call: TRBV3-1/TRBV3-2; j_call: TRBJ1-3; d_call: -; cdr3_nt: TGTGCCAGCAGCCAAAGGGGAGGTGAAAACACCATATATTTT; cdr3_aa: CASSQRGGENTIYF
clone_size: -; v_call: TRBV29-1; j_call: TRBJ1-2; d_call: -; cdr3_nt: TGCAGCGTGCACAGGGTCGTTAGCTTTACAAACTATGGCTACACCTTC; cdr3_aa: CSVHRVVSFTNYGYTF
clone_size: -; v_call: TRBV3-1/TRBV3-2; j_call: TRBJ1-1; d_call: -; cdr3_nt: TGTGCCAGCAGCCTTGGTAGGGGCCAAGGGACTGAAGCTTTCTTT; cdr3_aa: CASSLGRGQGTEAFF
clone_size: once; v_call: TRBV12-3/TRBV12-4; j_call: TRBJ1-6; d_call: -; cdr3_nt: TGTGCCAGCAGAGGGCGGGATTCACCCCTCCACTTT; cdr3_aa: CASRGRDSPLHF
clone_size: once; v_call: TRBV6-5; j_call: TRBJ2-7; d_call: -; cdr3_nt: TGTGCCAGCAGTTACAGTTCGAGGGCCCGCGAGCAGTACTTC; cdr3_aa: CASSYSSRAREQYF
clone_size: -; v_call: TRBV29-1; j_call: TRBJ1-3; d_call: -; cdr3_nt: TGCAGCGTTAGAAGGGAGGGAAACACCATATATTTT; cdr3_aa: CSVRREGNTIYF
clone_size: few; v_call: TRBV6-1; j_call: TRBJ2-7; d_call: -; cdr3_nt: TGTGCCAGCAGTGAAAACAATGGGAGATACTACGAGCAGTACTTC; cdr3_aa: CASSENNGRYYEQYF
clone_size: -; v_call: TRBV19; j_call: TRBJ1-1; d_call: -; cdr3_nt: TGTGCCAGTAGTATACGGGGGGGAGGTACTGAAGCTTTCTTT; cdr3_aa: CASSIRGGGTEAFF
clone_size: -; v_call: TRBV5-6; j_call: TRBJ1-1; d_call: TRBD1; cdr3_nt: TGTGCCAGCAGCCCTCAGACAGGGGAGAACACTGAAGCTTTCTTT; cdr3_aa: CASSPQTGENTEAFF
clone_size: -; v_call: TRBV4-2; j_call: TRBJ2-2; d_call: -; cdr3_nt: TGTGCCAGCAGCTCCCCGGGAGAAACCGGGGAGCTGTTTTTT; cdr3_aa: CASSSPGETGELFF
clone_size: -; v_call: TRBV18; j_call: TRBJ1-4; d_call: -; cdr3_nt: TGTGCCAGCTCACCAACTCTGGATGAAAAACTGTTTTTT; cdr3_aa: CASSPTLDEKLFF
clone_size: -; v_call: TRBV12-3/TRBV12-4; j_call: TRBJ1-1; d_call: -; cdr3_nt: TGTGCCAGCAGTATGTCAGGGTCCACTGAAGCTTTCTTT; cdr3_aa: CASSMSGSTEAFF
clone_size: -; v_call: TRBV18; j_call: TRBJ1-2; d_call: TRBD1; cdr3_nt: TGTGCCAGCTCACCACTTGACAGGGCCGGGATCTATGGCTACACCTTC; cdr3_aa: CASSPLDRAGIYGYTF
clone_size: -; v_call: TRBV9; j_call: TRBJ2-5; d_call: TRBD2; cdr3_nt: TGTGCCAGCAGCGTAGCGGCTAGCGGGGGTGAGACCCAGTACTTC; cdr3_aa: CASSVAASGGETQYF
clone_size: -; v_call: TRBV19; j_call: TRBJ2-3; d_call: TRBD2; cdr3_nt: TGTGCCAGTGGTCCTTTGGCTAGCGGGGGGGGCACAGATACGCAGTATTTT; cdr3_aa: CASGPLASGGGTDTQYF
clone_size: -; v_call: TRBV3-1/TRBV3-2; j_call: TRBJ1-3; d_call: -; cdr3_nt: TGTGCCAGCAGCCAAGATGCGGGGTCTGGAAACACCATATATTTT; cdr3_aa: CASSQDAGSGNTIYF
clone_size: -; v_call: TRBV6-5; j_call: TRBJ2-2; d_call: TRBD2; cdr3_nt: TGTGCCGGCGACCGGGGGGGAGTGGCCGGGGAGCTGTTTTTT; cdr3_aa: CAGDRGGVAGELFF
clone_size: -; v_call: TRBV6-6; j_call: TRBJ1-1; d_call: -; cdr3_nt: TGTGCCAGCAGTTACCCCGGACAAGAAGCTTTCTTT; cdr3_aa: CASSYPGQEAFF
clone_size: -; v_call: TRBV2; j_call: TRBJ1-4; d_call: -; cdr3_nt: TGTGCCAGCATCTCCTCTCCCGGGGTTAGGGAACTGTTTTTT; cdr3_aa: CASISSPGVRELFF
clone_size: -; v_call: TRBV3-1/TRBV3-2; j_call: TRBJ1-5; d_call: TRBD1; cdr3_nt: TGTGCCAGCAGCAACACAGGGGGCGGAAATCAGCCCCAGCATTTT; cdr3_aa: CASSNTGGGNQPQHF
clone_size: few; v_call: TRBV6-5; j_call: TRBJ2-2; d_call: -; cdr3_nt: TGTGCCAGCAGTCTCCTAGGCGGGGAGCTGTTTTTT; cdr3_aa: CASSLLGGELFF
clone_size: -; v_call: TRBV10-3; j_call: TRBJ2-7; d_call: TRBD2; cdr3_nt: TGTGCCATCAGTGAGTTAGTGGGGGGGTCCTACGAGCAGTACTTC; cdr3_aa: CAISELVGGSYEQYF
clone_size: -; v_call: TRBV7-3; j_call: TRBJ2-1; d_call: TRBD2; cdr3_nt: TGTGCCAGCAGCTTAATCCCTACGATCCTAGCGGGGGGTAGGAATGAGCAGTTCTTC; cdr3_aa: CASSLIPTILAGGRNEQFF
clone_size: -; v_call: TRBV7-8; j_call: TRBJ2-7; d_call: -; cdr3_nt: TGTGCCAGCAGCTTAGGTGAGGGCGCGTACGAGCAGTACTTC; cdr3_aa: CASSLGEGAYEQYF
clone_size: -; v_call: TRBV10-3; j_call: TRBJ1-2; d_call: TRBD1; cdr3_nt: TGTGCCATCAGTGAGGGACAGGACCGTGGAAACTATGGCTACACCTTC; cdr3_aa: CAISEGQDRGNYGYTF
clone_size: -; v_call: TRBV19; j_call: TRBJ1-1; d_call: TRBD1; cdr3_nt: TGTGCCAGTAGTATGGTGACAGGGTACACTGAAGCTTTCTTT; cdr3_aa: CASSMVTGYTEAFF
clone_size: -; v_call: TRBV19; j_call: TRBJ1-1; d_call: TRBD1; cdr3_nt: TGTGCCAGTAGACATCAGGGGGGTGAAGCTTTCTTT; cdr3_aa: CASRHQGGEAFF
clone_size: -; v_call: TRBV5-8; j_call: TRBJ2-5; d_call: TRBD2; cdr3_nt: TGTGCCAGCAGCAATAGCGGGGGGGCGTACCAAGAGACCCAGTACTTC; cdr3_aa: CASSNSGGAYQETQYF
clone_size: -; v_call: TRBV27; j_call: TRBJ1-5; d_call: TRBD1; cdr3_nt: TGTGCCAGCAGTCGGGACAGGGAGGATCAGCCCCAGCATTTT; cdr3_aa: CASSRDREDQPQHF